A few counts support the clone carrying this T cell receptor beta chain. The antigen is unknown. The sample comes from a study of blood T cells in healthy people across ages. A second PCR, run for roughly 7 to 12 cycles, used a sample-barcoded 5' primer plus a J-beta primer mix. Per-sample output comprised a minimum of 3 million paired-end reads containing CDR3. TCRdb reanalysed the 5' RACE reads using MiXCR and keeps one entry per CDR3 protein. The table lists some 710,000 distinct CDR3 sequences, about 20% of them singletons, with around 21% in the top ten. The length of the CDR3 is 13 residues. Germline assignment: CDR1 DFQATT and CDR2 SNEGSKA (reference sequence). J gave up 5 bases and V 3 bases, and 6 bases lay outside the gene matches. General observations from the study: Per million T cells, TCR beta diversity dropped roughly linearly as age increased. When set beside aged donors, long-lived donors presented more naive CD4+ cells and higher diversity.

V usage is TRBV20-1 and J usage is TRBJ1-1, with TRBD1 matching 7 bases. This sequence was found in a man in his 70s in good health. The specimen sequenced was blood. The CDR3: CSASLAGGTEAFF. In nucleotides, the CDR3 is TGCAGTGCTAGCTTGGCAGGGGGGACTGAAGCTTTCTTT.